The rows below give T cell receptor beta chains drawn from one sample of a study of T cell responses to AZD1222 COVID-19 vaccine. The method was immunoSEQ multiplex PCR; TCRdb's version includes in-frame clones alone and lacks a portion of them. The repertoire holds about 97,000 clones, 86% seen once, with around 5% in the top ten. This specimen consisted of peripheral blood, obtained on day 0 of AZD1222 vaccination. The receptors shown here come from an adult in good health. Both conserved end residues are part of each CDR3. A D gene is named only where the DNA matches it firmly. Where a row states a size, it is once, few, many or the class of an expanded clone; other rows omit it.

d_call: TRBD1
v_call: TRBV9
j_call: TRBJ1-1
clone_size: few
cdr3_aa: CASSLGGGGMNTEAFF
cdr3_nt: TGTGCCAGCAGCCTTGGGGGAGGGGGCATGAACACTGAAGCTTTCTTT

d_call: TRBD2
v_call: TRBV30
j_call: TRBJ2-5
clone_size: NA
cdr3_aa: CAWMGGLAGQETQYF
cdr3_nt: TGTGCCTGGATGGGGGGACTAGCGGGGCAAGAGACCCAGTACTTC

d_call: NA
v_call: TRBV7-9
j_call: TRBJ2-6
clone_size: NA
cdr3_aa: CASTRQTGANVLTF
cdr3_nt: TGTGCCAGCACAAGGCAAACTGGGGCCAACGTCCTGACTTTC

d_call: NA
v_call: TRBV27
j_call: TRBJ1-1
clone_size: NA
cdr3_aa: CASSFSGIDLIGTEAFF
cdr3_nt: TGTGCCAGCAGTTTCTCGGGGATCGATCTCATTGGTACTGAAGCTTTCTTT

d_call: TRBD2
v_call: TRBV5-5
j_call: TRBJ2-5
clone_size: NA
cdr3_aa: CASSPGGSGRARETQYF
cdr3_nt: TGTGCCAGCAGCCCGGGGGGCAGCGGGAGGGCCCGTGAGACCCAGTACTTC

d_call: TRBD2
v_call: TRBV3-1/TRBV3-2
j_call: TRBJ2-7
clone_size: once
cdr3_aa: CASSSRLAGPYEQYF
cdr3_nt: TGTGCCAGCAGCTCCCGACTAGCGGGTCCCTACGAGCAGTACTTC

d_call: TRBD1
v_call: TRBV5-1
j_call: TRBJ2-1
clone_size: NA
cdr3_aa: CASSSGTGITNEQFF
cdr3_nt: TGCGCCAGCAGCTCCGGGACAGGGATTACCAATGAGCAGTTCTTC

d_call: NA
v_call: TRBV7-9
j_call: TRBJ2-7
clone_size: NA
cdr3_aa: CASSTDTGRINEQYF
cdr3_nt: TGTGCCAGCAGCACCGATACAGGGAGAATTAACGAGCAGTACTTC

d_call: NA
v_call: TRBV27
j_call: TRBJ2-2
clone_size: NA
cdr3_aa: CASSPQRTNTGELFF
cdr3_nt: TGTGCCAGCAGTCCCCAAAGGACGAACACCGGGGAGCTGTTTTTT

d_call: NA
v_call: TRBV6-5
j_call: TRBJ2-7
clone_size: once
cdr3_aa: CASRRDPLSSYEQYF
cdr3_nt: TGTGCCAGCAGGAGAGACCCGTTAAGCTCCTACGAGCAGTACTTC

d_call: NA
v_call: TRBV5-4
j_call: TRBJ1-3
clone_size: NA
cdr3_aa: CASSLAGVRSGNTIYF
cdr3_nt: TGTGCCAGCAGCTTGGCGGGGGTTAGGTCTGGAAACACCATATATTTT

d_call: TRBD1
v_call: TRBV11-2
j_call: TRBJ1-2
clone_size: few
cdr3_aa: CASSSYRGRGEDYGYTF
cdr3_nt: TGTGCCAGCAGCTCCTACAGGGGGCGCGGGGAAGACTATGGCTACACCTTC

d_call: NA
v_call: TRBV9
j_call: TRBJ2-3
clone_size: NA
cdr3_aa: CASSDGVGTDTQYF
cdr3_nt: TGTGCCAGCAGCGATGGGGTTGGCACAGATACGCAGTATTTT

d_call: TRBD2
v_call: TRBV5-8
j_call: TRBJ2-7
clone_size: NA
cdr3_aa: CASSRGRDYYEQYF
cdr3_nt: TGTGCCAGCAGCCGGGGACGGGACTACTACGAGCAGTACTTC

d_call: TRBD1
v_call: TRBV28
j_call: TRBJ1-2
clone_size: NA
cdr3_aa: CASSTTGIGYTF
cdr3_nt: TGTGCCAGCAGTACGACAGGGATCGGCTACACCTTC

d_call: TRBD1
v_call: TRBV5-1
j_call: TRBJ1-2
clone_size: few
cdr3_aa: CASSLDRTGYGYTF
cdr3_nt: TGCGCCAGCAGCTTGGACCGGACAGGGTATGGCTACACCTTC

d_call: TRBD1
v_call: TRBV4-3
j_call: TRBJ1-2
clone_size: NA
cdr3_aa: CASSQATGGGGYTF
cdr3_nt: TGCGCCAGCAGCCAAGCCACAGGGGGCGGTGGCTACACCTTC

d_call: NA
v_call: TRBV9
j_call: TRBJ1-6
clone_size: once
cdr3_aa: CASSPRAGGSPLHF
cdr3_nt: TGTGCCAGCAGCCCCCGGGCCGGGGGTTCACCCCTCCACTTT

d_call: TRBD2
v_call: TRBV7-3
j_call: TRBJ2-2
clone_size: NA
cdr3_aa: CASSTNILAGANGELFF
cdr3_nt: TGTGCCAGCAGCACGAATATACTAGCGGGAGCTAACGGGGAGCTGTTTTTT

d_call: TRBD1
v_call: TRBV10-3
j_call: TRBJ2-5
clone_size: once
cdr3_aa: CAISQGANHQETQYF
cdr3_nt: TGTGCCATCAGCCAGGGGGCTAATCACCAAGAGACCCAGTACTTC

d_call: TRBD1
v_call: TRBV10-3
j_call: TRBJ1-2
clone_size: NA
cdr3_aa: CAIGTGGNYGYTF
cdr3_nt: TGTGCCATTGGGACAGGGGGGAACTATGGCTACACCTTC

d_call: NA
v_call: TRBV29-1
j_call: TRBJ2-7
clone_size: NA
cdr3_aa: CSVGGNDEQYF
cdr3_nt: TGCAGCGTTGGAGGGAATGACGAGCAGTACTTC

d_call: TRBD1
v_call: TRBV18
j_call: TRBJ2-2
clone_size: NA
cdr3_aa: CASSTGAGTGELFF
cdr3_nt: TGTGCCAGCTCGACAGGGGCCGGGACCGGGGAGCTGTTTTTT